This T cell receptor (beta chain) is drawn from a study of blood T cell repertoires in COVID-19. V dropped 0 bases and J dropped 16 bases, with 15 bases sitting between them. The germline CDR1 and CDR2 sequences are LGHDT and YNNKEL (reference sequence). This CDR3 spans 13 amino acids. This clone showed up just once. As processed by the authors: Estimated nucleated cell counts came from reference gene primer amplification. Assay: immunoSEQ multiplex PCR; the TCRdb copy retains only in-frame clones and omits some. The V and J calls and clone size were taken over from that table, and D and trimming were inferred from the DNA. In the table there are hundreds of thousands of clones, about nine tenths of which are singletons.

The receptor comes from a woman aged 45-65 years with COVID-19, enrolled during active disease. The chain uses TRBV3-1 (or the pseudogene TRBV3-2) and TRBJ2-2; unclear D gene. Specimen: peripheral blood. CDR3 nucleotide sequence: TGTGCCAGCAGCCAAGATGCGACAACCAAGGCGTTTTTT. This sequence encodes CASSQDATTKAFF.